One sample yielded the 29 T cell receptor beta chains listed below, sequenced in a study of blood T cell repertoires in COVID-19. Assay: immunoSEQ multiplex PCR; the TCRdb copy retains only in-frame clones and omits some. The sample holds about 95,000 clones, approximately 91% seen once. The sequenced sample consisted of peripheral blood. The receptors stem from a woman in her seventies with acute or convalescent COVID-19.

The rearrangement uses TRBV29-1 and TRBJ2-1; TRBD2 matches at 12 bases. CDR3 length equals 17 residues. V gave up 7 bases and J gave up 4 bases; unmatched junction bases: 14. Germline CDR1 and CDR2: SQVTM and ANQGSEA. CDR3 protein: CSAENRASGRVYNEQFF. CDR3 coding DNA: TGCAGCGCCGAAAATAGGGCTAGCGGGAGGGTGTACAATGAGCAGTTCTTC.

Written as DNA, the CDR3 is TGCGCCAGCAGTGGGCTAGCGGGTTCGAATGAGCAGTTCTTC. As protein: CASSGLAGSNEQFF. The rearrangement joins TRBV10-2 to TRBJ2-1, with 8 bases matching TRBD2. Germline trimming cut 4 bases from V and 7 bases from J; bases unmatched to any gene: 6. The CDR3 loop spans 14 amino acids. Looked up from germline, CDR1 is WSHSY and CDR2 is SAAADI.

The chain is built from TRBV5-1 and TRBJ2-7, with 11 bases lining up with TRBD2. The trim removed 2 bases at V and 5 bases at J, leaving 3 bases unmatched. The CDR3 has 14 residues. Germline-derived CDR1 and CDR2 are SGHRS and YFSETQ. The CDR3 reads CASSLLAGENEQYF. DNA of the CDR3: TGCGCCAGCAGCTTACTAGCGGGAGAAAACGAGCAGTACTTC.

The V gene is TRBV6-1, the J gene TRBJ2-5; D remains unclear. The CDR3 length is 17 residues. CDR1 and CDR2 (germline): MNHNS, SASEGT. With 1 base removed from V and 5 bases from J, the gap between germline ends came to 20 bases. This chain's CDR3 is CASSEGRLGEEGETQYF. CDR3 coding DNA: TGTGCCAGCAGTGAAGGGCGGCTAGGAGAAGAAGGTGAGACCCAGTACTTC.

The V call is TRBV5-4, the J call TRBJ2-3; TRBD2 agrees at 13 bases. Germline CDR1 SGHNT, CDR2 YYREEE (reference sequence). This CDR3 is 17 amino acids long. The trim removed 3 bases at V and 4 bases at J, leaving 8 bases unmatched. The CDR3 sequence: CASSSPPGTSGADTQYF. The CDR3 DNA follows: TGTGCCAGCAGCTCACCGCCCGGGACTAGCGGGGCAGATACGCAGTATTTT.

The rearrangement uses TRBV24-1 and TRBJ2-3, with D maybe TRBD2 (6 bases). Germline CDR1 KGHDR, CDR2 SFDVKD. Trimming left V 2 bases short and J 1 base short, with 9 bases between. This CDR3 comprises 15 residues. The CDR3 sequence: CATSDSRERTDTQYF. The CDR3 coding sequence is TGTGCCACCAGTGATTCCCGGGAGCGCACAGATACGCAGTATTTT.

The chain employs TRBV28 and TRBJ1-2; maybe TRBD1 (6 bases). This CDR3 region has 14 residues. The V gene lost 2 bases and the J gene lost 2 bases, with 9 bases spanning the gap. Germline assignment: CDR1 MDHEN and CDR2 SYDVKM. The CDR3 reads CASSLGTHNYGYTF. The CDR3, as DNA: TGTGCCAGCAGTTTAGGGACACACAACTATGGCTACACCTTC.

This clone was counted once. The chain employs TRBV5-1 and TRBJ1-6, with D tentatively TRBD1 (6 bases). In germline, CDR1 is SGHRS, CDR2 YFSETQ. V lost 4 bases to trimming and J lost 7 bases, with 18 bases between them. The CDR3 has 16 amino acids. In DNA, the CDR3 is TGCGCCAGCAGCGGCGGTACAGGGTCGGGGAATTCACCCCTCCACTTT. It translates to CASSGGTGSGNSPLHF.

This sequence joins TRBV6-6 and TRBJ2-3; TRBD2 might be the D (6 bases). This CDR3 has 12 amino acids. CDR1 MNHNY and CDR2 SVGAGI come from the germline V gene (reference sequence). Trimming shortened V by 6 bases and J by 6 bases, and 10 bases separated the two germline ends. CDR3 coding DNA: TGTGCCAGCAGAGACCGGGGGGATACGCAGTATTTT. It encodes CASRDRGDTQYF.

In this sample, this clone turned up once. In DNA, the CDR3 is TGTGCCAGCACCCCATCGGGCGGGTATGAAGCTTTCTTT. Amino acid sequence: CASTPSGGYEAFF. The chain is built from TRBV6-6 and TRBJ1-1; D ambiguous. The germline V gene has CDR1 MNHNY and CDR2 SVGAGI (reference sequence). Trimming left V 7 bases short and J 7 bases short, with 16 bases between. The CDR3 covers 13 residues.

This rearrangement joins TRBV3-1 (or the pseudogene TRBV3-2) to TRBJ1-3; TRBD1 agrees at 7 bases. The ends lost 2 bases at V and 2 bases at J; junction bases unmatched: 3. The CDR3 runs 15 residues. Germline values: CDR1 LGHDT, CDR2 YNNKEL (reference sequence). CDR3: CASSQPTGAGNTIYF. The CDR3 DNA is TGTGCCAGCAGCCAACCCACAGGGGCTGGAAACACCATATATTTT.

The chain carries TRBV5-4 and TRBJ2-3; D not certain. The CDR3 extends over 13 amino acids. Germline values: CDR1 SGHNT, CDR2 YYREEE (reference sequence). Trimming removed 2 bases from V and 0 bases from J, with 4 bases in between. The CDR3 region has the DNA TGTGCCAGCAGCTTATATAGCACAGATACGCAGTATTTT. It yields the protein CASSLYSTDTQYF.

The genes are TRBV6-5 and TRBJ1-5; D is ambiguous. CDR1 and CDR2 from the germline V gene are MNHEY and SVGAGI. V was pared by 2 bases and J by 3 bases, with 14 bases between. This CDR3 has 16 amino acids. The CDR3 coding sequence is TGTGCCAGCAGTTACAGCGGCGTCGGGAACAATCAGCCCCAGCATTTT. As protein: CASSYSGVGNNQPQHF.

The chain uses TRBV28 and TRBJ2-5, with D perhaps TRBD1 (5 bases). This CDR3 contains 15 residues. The ends were cut back, 6 bases at V and 5 bases at J, with 19 bases in the middle. Looked up from germline, CDR1 is MDHEN and CDR2 is SYDVKM. CDR3: CASRTPQGTRETQYF. In DNA form, the CDR3 reads TGTGCCAGCAGAACACCCCAGGGTACGAGGGAGACCCAGTACTTC.

The rearrangement links TRBV28 to TRBJ1-1; a weak D match, TRBD1 (6 bases). Trimming pared 6 bases from V and 3 bases from J, leaving 14 bases between. Germline CDR1 MDHEN, CDR2 SYDVKM. The CDR3 is made up of 14 amino acids. The chain's CDR3 is CASRPPGDHTEAFF. The CDR3 region has the DNA TGTGCCAGCAGACCGCCAGGGGACCACACTGAAGCTTTCTTT.

This clone was observed once. For the CDR3, the DNA is TGTGCCACCAGCAGAGATCTAGCTGGAAACACCATATATTTT. It is translated as CATSRDLAGNTIYF. The V gene is TRBV15, the J gene TRBJ1-3; no definite D call. This CDR3 region has 14 residues. The V and J ends lost 0 bases and 2 bases respectively, with 5 bases between them. Germline V CDR1 and CDR2: LNHNV, YYDKDF (reference sequence). The complete variable domain, with remaining parts taken from reference TRBV15 and TRBJ1-3, reads DAMVIQNPRYQVTQFGKPVTLSCSQTLNHNVMYWYQQKSSQAPKLLFHYYDKDFNNEADTPDNFQSRRPNTSFCFLDIRSPGLGDTAMYLCATSRDLAGNTIYFGEGSWLTVV.

The chain couples TRBV3-1 (or the pseudogene TRBV3-2) to TRBJ2-7; 7 bases agree with TRBD1. The CDR3 runs 14 residues. Losses at the gene ends were 2 bases for V and 0 bases for J; bases not matched to a gene: 1. Germline V gene lookup returns CDR1 LGHDT and CDR2 YNNKEL (reference sequence). The CDR3 is CASSQWDSSYEQYF. In DNA, the CDR3 is TGTGCCAGCAGCCAATGGGACAGCTCCTACGAGCAGTACTTC.

In its sample, this clone was seen once. The rearrangement links TRBV28 to TRBJ1-1; the match to TRBD1 covers 7 bases. The germline V gene encodes CDR1 MDHEN and CDR2 SYDVKM. Unmatched junction bases numbered 17, after V lost 6 bases and J lost 4 bases. This CDR3 region has 17 residues. CDR3: CASSQRQGSVGGTEAFF. CDR3 in DNA: TGTGCCAGCAGCCAGAGACAGGGCTCTGTGGGTGGCACTGAAGCTTTCTTT.

This clone has just a few counts. Mismatch with germline at one junction end may stem from a read error. This chain joins TRBV6-5 and TRBJ1-6, with 10 bases identical to TRBD1. The CDR3 is made up of 15 amino acids. Germline CDR1 reads MNHEY; CDR2 reads SVGAGI. The CDR3 DNA sequence: TGTGCCAGCAGTCTTGGGACAGGGGATAAATCACCCCTCCACTTT. It translates to CASSLGTGDKSPLHF.

J is TRBJ2-5 and V is TRBV7-6; D is undetermined. V was shortened by 5 bases and J by 3 bases, with 16 bases between the two germline ends. The CDR3 is 15 residues long. Germline V gene data show CDR1 as SGHVS and CDR2 as FNYEAQ. The CDR3 loop is CASSPLGRPEETQYF. CDR3 bases: TGTGCCAGCAGCCCCCTGGGCAGGCCTGAAGAGACCCAGTACTTC. The full variable domain, in which reference TRBV7-6 and TRBJ2-5 provide the parts outside the CDR3, is GAGVSQSPRYKVTKRGQDVALRCDPISGHVSLYWYRQALGQGPEFLTYFNYEAQQDKSGLPNDRFSAERPEGSISTLTIQRTEQRDSAMYRCASSPLGRPEETQYFGPGTRLLVL.

The J gene is TRBJ2-1, the V gene TRBV6-5, with D possibly TRBD1 on 5 matching bases. CDR1 MNHEY and CDR2 SVGAGI come from the germline V gene. V lost 8 bases to trimming and J lost 2 bases, with 16 bases between them. The CDR3 contains 15 residues. The CDR3 sequence: CASYPYRITYNEQFF. In DNA form, the CDR3 reads TGTGCCAGCTACCCGTACAGGATCACCTACAATGAGCAGTTCTTC.

DNA for the CDR3: TGTGCCTGGAACCTGGGAGCGGGAGGACCAGATACGCAGTATTTT. Translated: CAWNLGAGGPDTQYF. The chain is built from TRBV30 and TRBJ2-3; 9 positions match TRBD2. This CDR3 has 15 residues. Looked up from germline, CDR1 is GTSNPN and CDR2 is SVGIG (reference sequence). The V and J ends lost 4 bases and 4 bases, in that order; junction bases with no gene match: 9.

The rearrangement links TRBV6-1 to TRBJ2-1; 9 positions agree with TRBD1. Germline lookup yields CDR1 MNHNS and CDR2 SASEGT. The CDR3 consists of 15 residues. V shed 1 base and J 10 bases; nucleotides not matched to a gene: 8. CDR3 residues: CASSEGGQGGWEQFF. The CDR3 DNA follows: TGTGCCAGCAGTGAAGGGGGACAGGGAGGTTGGGAGCAGTTCTTC.

J is TRBJ1-6 and V is TRBV28; maybe TRBD1 (6 bases). This CDR3 has 14 residues. Germline V gene data show CDR1 as MDHEN and CDR2 as SYDVKM. Deletions cut 6 bases from V and 10 bases from J, with 16 bases between. The CDR3 here is CASRQERGFSPLHF. CDR3 nucleotide sequence: TGTGCCAGCAGGCAGGAGAGGGGGTTCTCACCCCTCCACTTT. The entire variable domain, with the rest obtained from reference TRBV28 and TRBJ1-6, is as follows: DVKVTQSSRYLVKRTGEKVFLECVQDMDHENMFWYRQDPGLGLRLIYFSYDVKMKEKGDIPEGYSVSREKKERFSLILESASTNQTSMYLCASRQERGFSPLHFGNGTRLTVT.

The rearrangement joins TRBV18 to TRBJ1-1; D gene uncertain. The CDR3 extends over 13 amino acids. Germline CDR1 and CDR2: KGHSH and LQKENI. Trimming removed 3 bases at V and 2 bases at J, with 7 bases between. The CDR3 DNA follows: TGTGCCAGCTCACCGAATGGCAACACTGAAGCTTTCTTT. Protein product: CASSPNGNTEAFF.

The chain recombines TRBV5-6 with TRBJ2-7; the D is unclear. Germline V lookup: CDR1 SGHDT, CDR2 YYEEEE. Trimming cost V 0 bases and J 2 bases, with 9 bases left between them. The CDR3 is 14 amino acids. Here the CDR3 reads CASSLEQRAYEQYV. The DNA for the CDR3 is TGTGCCAGCAGCTTGGAACAGAGAGCCTACGAGCAGTACGTC.

The V gene is TRBV28, the J gene TRBJ1-2, with D perhaps matching TRBD1 (5 bases). V lost 7 bases to trimming and J lost 8 bases, with 14 bases between them. The CDR3 runs to 12 residues. The germline V gene encodes CDR1 MDHEN and CDR2 SYDVKM. CDR3 coding DNA: TGTGCCAGCAACCAAGGGAGGGGCGGCTACACCTTC. The encoded protein is CASNQGRGGYTF.

The CDR3 is CASRDRATNEKLFF. DNA of the CDR3: TGTGCCAGCAGGGACAGGGCAACTAATGAAAAACTGTTTTTT. The rearrangement joins TRBV6-5 to TRBJ1-4; 8 bases are a match to TRBD1. V lost 6 bases, J lost 0 bases, and 0 bases stayed unmatched. Germline CDR1 and CDR2: MNHEY and SVGAGI. The CDR3 contains 14 residues.

The genes are TRBV7-2 and TRBJ1-1; 9 positions agree with TRBD1. The V segment lost 5 bases and the J segment 2 bases; nucleotides outside the gene matches: 6. This CDR3 region has 15 residues. In germline, CDR1 is SGHTA, CDR2 FQGNSA. The CDR3 here is CASSLNRGRNTEAFF. CDR3 nucleotide sequence: TGTGCCAGCAGCCTCAACAGGGGGCGAAACACTGAAGCTTTCTTT.